The 27 T cell receptor beta chains presented below share a single source sample, sequenced in a study of blood T cell repertoires in COVID-19. TCRdb keeps only in-frame clones here, not all; method: immunoSEQ multiplex PCR. The data show about 82,000 clones, about 73% seen once. The material sequenced was peripheral blood. The receptors here all came from a man in his sixties with COVID-19, enrolled during active disease.

This chain links TRBV5-5 with TRBJ2-7; no clear D. The V gene lost 0 bases and the J gene lost 2 bases, with 9 bases spanning the gap. CDR1 SGHKS and CDR2 YYEKEE come from the germline V gene (reference sequence). This CDR3 region has 14 residues. The CDR3 sequence is CASSLVLGPYEQYF. The DNA of the CDR3 is TGTGCCAGCAGCTTGGTCTTGGGCCCCTACGAGCAGTACTTC. Variable domain in full (rest from reference TRBV5-5 and TRBJ2-7): DAGVTQSPTHLIKTRGQQVTLRCSPISGHKSVSWYQQVLGQGPQFIFQYYEKEERGRGNFPDRFSARQFPNYSSELNVNALLLGDSALYLCASSLVLGPYEQYFGPGTRLTVT.

This clone was seen a single time. The chain employs TRBV6-5 and TRBJ1-1, with 7 bases fitting TRBD1. The CDR3 sequence is 13 residues long. V was clipped by 8 bases and J by 1 base; unmatched bases: 4. Germline CDR1 reads MNHEY; CDR2 reads SVGAGI. The CDR3 reads CASGWTGNTEAFF. DNA for the CDR3: TGTGCCAGCGGATGGACAGGGAACACTGAAGCTTTCTTT.

The CDR3: CASSVFPRDPYF. CDR3 DNA: TGTGCCAGCAGTGTCTTCCCCAGGGATCCGTACTTC. V usage is TRBV2 and J usage is TRBJ2-7, with a weak D call TRBD1 (5 bases). The CDR3 is made up of 12 amino acids. Deletions cut 4 bases from V and 12 bases from J, with 16 bases between. CDR1 and CDR2 (germline): SNHLY, FYNNEI.

The rearrangement uses TRBV9 and TRBJ2-1, with 10 nucleotides matching TRBD2. Looked up from germline, CDR1 is SGDLS and CDR2 is YYNGEE. The J segment lost 6 bases and the V segment lost 4 bases, leaving 4 bases of the junction unmatched. This CDR3 has 14 amino acids. CDR3 DNA sequence: TGTGCCAGCAGCTCAAGGACTAGCGGCAATGAGCAGTTCTTC. Translating it yields CASSSRTSGNEQFF.

The rearrangement links TRBV7-9 to TRBJ1-1; D gene ambiguous. Germline-derived CDR1 and CDR2 are SEHNR and FQNEAQ (reference sequence). The V gene lost 1 base and the J gene lost 11 bases, with 11 bases spanning the gap. The CDR3 length is 12 residues. CDR3 in DNA: TGTGCCAGCAGCTTAGGAGGGTTGGGGGCTTTCTTT. The encoded protein is CASSLGGLGAFF.

The chain is built from TRBV6-2 or TRBV6-3 and TRBJ2-7, with TRBD1 matching over 8 bases. Per the germline V gene, CDR1 is MNHEY and CDR2 is SVGEGT. The junction had 9 bases not matched to a gene; V was cut back by 1 base and J by 4 bases. The CDR3 is made up of 16 amino acids. In nucleotides, the CDR3 is TGTGCCAGCAGTTACTTCCCTGGCAGGGGGCAATACGAGCAGTACTTC. This codes for CASSYFPGRGQYEQYF.

The rearrangement uses TRBV19 and TRBJ1-1, with D possibly being TRBD1 (6 bases). Germline V gene sequence: CDR1 LNHDA, CDR2 SQIVND (reference sequence). Trimming shortened V by 6 bases and J by 4 bases, and 12 bases separated the two germline ends. The CDR3 has 13 amino acids. Here the CDR3 DNA reads TGTGCCAGTAGCCTGGACAGAAGCACTGAAGCTTTCTTT. Translated, it gives CASSLDRSTEAFF.

The chain carries TRBV29-1 and TRBJ2-7; perhaps TRBD1 as D (5 bases). From germline, CDR1 is SQVTM and CDR2 ANQGSEA. The CDR3 totals 11 residues. Trimming stripped 7 bases from V and 2 bases from J, with 9 bases between. CDR3 bases: TGCAGCGGCCTACAGGCCTACGAGCAGTACTTC. As protein: CSGLQAYEQYF.

Written as DNA, the CDR3 is TGTGCCAGTACGGGGCGGGAGGGATGGACAGATACGCAGTATTTT. It codes for CASTGREGWTDTQYF. The V and J genes are TRBV19 and TRBJ2-3, with 9 bases matching TRBD2. Germline lookup yields CDR1 LNHDA and CDR2 SQIVND (reference sequence). V was pared by 7 bases and J by 3 bases, with 8 bases of the junction left unmatched. This CDR3 contains 15 residues.

In its sample, this clone was seen once. The chain recombines TRBV5-4 with TRBJ1-4, with TRBD1 identical over 7 bases. Trimming at V came to 3 bases and at J to 5 bases, leaving 7 bases not matched to a gene. This CDR3 comprises 15 residues. The germline gives CDR1 SGHNT, CDR2 YYREEE (reference sequence). The chain's CDR3 is CASSSARDRNEKLFF. The CDR3, as DNA: TGTGCCAGCAGCTCTGCCCGGGACAGAAATGAAAAACTGTTTTTT.

The J gene is TRBJ1-5, the V gene TRBV7-2, with D maybe TRBD1 (6 bases). V lost 1 base to trimming and J lost 2 bases, with 12 bases between them. Germline values: CDR1 SGHTA, CDR2 FQGNSA. This CDR3 is 16 amino acids long. The DNA of the CDR3 is TGTGCCAGCAGCTTAGGAGGCGACAGGCGCAATCAGCCCCAGCATTTT. Protein: CASSLGGDRRNQPQHF.

This clone was counted a single time. The chain has TRBV7-2 and TRBJ2-1, with 8 bases fitting TRBD2. V trimming: 0 bases; J trimming: 10 bases; junction bases outside the gene matches: 14. CDR3 size: 17 residues. Germline V gene lookup returns CDR1 SGHTA and CDR2 FQGNSA. The CDR3 protein is CASSLAGRGRRGGEQFF. CDR3 coding DNA: TGTGCCAGCAGCTTAGCCGGTCGCGGGAGGCGAGGTGGCGAGCAGTTCTTC.

This clone has only a few counts. The rearrangement links TRBV19 to TRBJ1-5; 9 bases align to TRBD1. The J segment lost 0 bases and the V segment lost 6 bases, leaving 9 bases of the junction unmatched. The germline V gene has CDR1 LNHDA and CDR2 SQIVND (reference sequence). This CDR3 spans 17 amino acids. The CDR3 sequence: CASRNDGTGNSNQPQHF. The CDR3 nucleotides read TGTGCCAGTAGAAATGATGGGACAGGGAATAGCAATCAGCCCCAGCATTTT.

The chain couples TRBV16 to TRBJ2-3; 7 bases agree with TRBD2. Germline lookup yields CDR1 KGHSY and CDR2 FQNENV. Trimming cost V 1 base and J 3 bases; bases outside gene matches: 4. CDR3 size: 15 residues. CDR3 residues: CASSQLVSGTDTQYF. In DNA, the CDR3 is TGTGCCAGCAGCCAATTGGTTAGCGGGACAGATACGCAGTATTTT.

This rearrangement joins TRBV7-9 to TRBJ2-3; D remains unclear. The length of the CDR3 is 16 residues. The V end lost 3 bases, the J end lost 1 base, and 14 bases lay between the germline ends. Per the germline V gene, CDR1 is SEHNR and CDR2 is FQNEAQ (reference sequence). CDR3 DNA: TGTGCCAGCAGCTTCCCCGCTAGTCTGGGCACAGATACGCAGTATTTT. It yields the protein CASSFPASLGTDTQYF.

The CDR3 is CASSPRQGGGTEAFF. CDR3 nucleotide sequence: TGTGCCAGCAGCCCTCGACAGGGCGGCGGCACTGAAGCTTTCTTT. The genes are TRBV11-2 and TRBJ1-1, with 7 positions matching TRBD1. The CDR3 extends over 15 amino acids. J gave up 4 bases and V 5 bases, and 10 bases lay outside the gene matches. From germline, CDR1 is SGHAT and CDR2 FQNNGV.

This clone has more than one count but fewer than ten. This chain uses TRBV6-2 or TRBV6-3 with TRBJ2-5; TRBD2 matches 10 bases. Per germline, CDR1 MNHEY and CDR2 SVGEGT. The CDR3 sequence is 15 residues long. The trim removed 2 bases at V and 7 bases at J, leaving 7 bases unmatched. CDR3: CASSYAPSGSGTQYF. The CDR3 DNA is TGTGCCAGCAGTTACGCGCCTAGCGGGAGTGGGACCCAGTACTTC.

The chain couples TRBV5-6 to TRBJ2-2; TRBD2 is a possible D gene (5 bases). The V end lost 2 bases, the J end lost 3 bases, and 14 bases lay between the germline ends. The CDR3 covers 16 residues. Germline CDR1 and CDR2: SGHDT and YYEEEE. The CDR3 bases are TGTGCCAGCAGCTTCTTGGCGCTAGCAGACACCGGGGAGCTGTTTTTT. Protein sequence: CASSFLALADTGELFF.

This clone was picked up a small number of times. This chain joins TRBV7-2 and TRBJ1-5; TRBD1 is a possible D gene (5 bases). CDR1 and CDR2 (germline): SGHTA, FQGNSA. CDR3 length: 15 residues. V dropped 5 bases and J dropped 4 bases, with 15 bases sitting between them. The CDR3 DNA is TGTGCCAGCAGCCAAGGTTGGGGGGGAAATCAGCCCCAGCATTTT. Its translation: CASSQGWGGNQPQHF.

This rearrangement joins TRBV2 to TRBJ2-2, with 7 positions matching TRBD1. V gave up 4 bases and J gave up 0 bases; unmatched junction bases: 2. The germline CDR1 and CDR2 sequences are SNHLY and FYNNEI. CDR3 length: 15 amino acids. Here the CDR3 DNA reads TGTGCCAGCAGTGCGCAGGGGGCGAACACCGGGGAGCTGTTTTTT. It encodes CASSAQGANTGELFF.

The rearrangement joins TRBV14 to TRBJ2-5, with D perhaps TRBD1 (6 bases). Germline V lookup: CDR1 SGHDN, CDR2 FVKESK. CDR3 length equals 16 residues. V lost 3 bases, J lost 5 bases, and 19 bases lay in between. In DNA form, the CDR3 reads TGTGCCAGCAGCCAGCAGGGGATGGGGGAGCTGGAGACCCAGTACTTC. This encodes CASSQQGMGELETQYF.

This clone was picked up many times. This chain uses TRBV6-4 with TRBJ1-1; D is possibly TRBD1 (5 bases). V lost 6 bases to trimming and J lost 4 bases, with 12 bases between them. The CDR3 length is 13 residues. Germline values: CDR1 MRHNA, CDR2 SNTAGT. The CDR3 nucleotides read TGTGCCAGCAGGGCTCAGGGTGGCACTGAAGCTTTCTTT. Protein product: CASRAQGGTEAFF.

This clone has a single count. The chain links TRBV6-1 to TRBJ1-5, with 7 bases that match TRBD1. Trimming removed 3 bases from V and 3 bases from J; junction bases left unmatched: 2. The CDR3 is 14 residues long. CDR1 is MNHNS and CDR2 is SASEGT in the germline V gene. CDR3 sequence: CASSDRGYNQPQHF. The CDR3 DNA follows: TGTGCCAGCAGTGACAGGGGGTACAATCAGCCCCAGCATTTT.

This clone occurred a few times. The gene calls are TRBV12-5 and TRBJ2-3; no firm D call. Per germline, CDR1 LGHNT and CDR2 FRNRAP. This CDR3 region has 12 residues. Trimming removed 6 bases at V and 9 bases at J, with 13 bases between. The CDR3 loop reads CASGRDTPTQYF. CDR3 DNA sequence: TGTGCTAGTGGGCGCGATACCCCGACGCAGTATTTT.

This rearrangement joins TRBV7-9 to TRBJ1-4; D unclear. The V and J ends lost 4 bases and 8 bases respectively, with 8 bases between them. There are 12 residues in the CDR3. Germline assignment: CDR1 SEHNR and CDR2 FQNEAQ (reference sequence). CDR3 loop: CASSSSGEKLFF. DNA for the CDR3: TGTGCCAGCAGCTCCTCCGGGGAAAAACTGTTTTTT.

The chain combines TRBV6-5 with TRBJ2-3; TRBD2 is a possible D gene (6 bases). Germline CDR1 MNHEY, CDR2 SVGAGI. This CDR3 has 14 residues. V dropped 10 bases and J dropped 4 bases, with 18 bases sitting between them. CDR3 nucleotides: TGTGCCACGGGCACTGGGGGGAAAGCAGATACGCAGTATTTT. Protein: CATGTGGKADTQYF.

There are a few counts of this clone. J is TRBJ1-1 and V is TRBV19; TRBD1 agrees at 7 bases. The ends lost 5 bases at V and 6 bases at J; junction bases unmatched: 6. Germline V gene data show CDR1 as LNHDA and CDR2 as SQIVND (reference sequence). The CDR3 loop spans 13 amino acids. The DNA for the CDR3 is TGTGCCAGTAGTCACAGGGGTACGGCTGAAGCTTTCTTT. This codes for CASSHRGTAEAFF.